This T cell receptor beta chain was obtained from a study of blood T cell repertoires in COVID-19. Overall study: The United States, Italy and Spain supplied acute and convalescent COVID-19 samples. PBMCs, B-cell-depleted T cells, or T cells were the source of the cDNA or gDNA that made up the material.

The CDR3 sequence is 17 residues long. CDR1 is SGHAT and CDR2 is FQNNGV in the germline V gene. V was pared by 8 bases and J by 0 bases, with 13 bases of the junction left unmatched. Per the original methods: Estimates of nucleated cell counts were drawn from the amplification of reference gene primers. Only in-frame clones appear in the TCRdb table, and some are missing; sequencing was by immunoSEQ multiplex PCR. The V and J calls and clone size come from that table; D and trimming were worked out from the DNA. The sample holds roughly 74,000 clones; 70% to 90% are singletons and the top ten take around 1.9%.

The sample comprised peripheral blood. The gene calls are TRBV11-2 and TRBJ2-1; TRBD2 matches at 7 bases. The receptor's source is a woman of 80 years or more with active or convalescent COVID-19. The CDR3 reads CASGPLVGGGSYNEQFF. CDR3 DNA sequence: TGTGCCAGCGGTCCCCTCGTGGGGGGGGGCTCCTACAATGAGCAGTTCTTC.